A selection of T cell receptor beta chains follows, all from one sample in a study of technical replicates of blood from several donors. Only in-frame clones appear in the TCRdb table, and some are missing; sequencing was by immunoSEQ multiplex PCR. The profile shows some 63,000 clones, about 86% of them singletons. The sequenced material came from PBMCs. These receptor sequences come from a human donor in good health. Some clones in this sample may be carry-over from other donors' samples. Both conserved end residues are trimmed from each CDR3.

V	CDR3
TRBV4-1	ASSRGNSNSYEQY
TRBV6-5	ASSGGNEQY
TRBV2	ASTGTSGRSEQF
TRBV4-3	ASSQGYRDRRGSYNSPLH
TRBV4-3	ASSQSTTGTGGYEQY
TRBV5-1	ASSLGSSYEQY
TRBV7-6	ASSADNTGELF
TRBV30	AWTPIMNTEAF
TRBV9	ASSKTGVSGNTIY
TRBV4-2	ASSPAGRAGNTDTQY
TRBV6-1	ASSVRGSGNTIY
TRBV13	ASSLGDGGGYT
TRBV7-9	ASSQGQVTEAF
TRBV4-3	ASSQDLVATDTQY
TRBV4-2	ASSTYGTTNYGYT
TRBV9	ASSVKTGASPLH
TRBV4-1	ASSQGGGDRIYGYT
TRBV29-1	SVEGASGDLYEQY
TRBV7-2	ASSFRGRGTEAF
TRBV11-2	ASSQELGALGQETQY
TRBV6-1	ASSDRFATRFFTEAF
TRBV2	ASRSDRGVSPLH
TRBV27	ASSPLLGQGISEAF
TRBV2	ASSVIRTGEYNEQF
TRBV2	ASIRGFYGYT
TRBV7-8	ASSLDRVGYT
TRBV6-6	ASRQGQGYYGYT
TRBV7-9	ASSPIGGRQPMATGELF
TRBV7-2	ASSLGGTTRGNTEAF
TRBV19	ASSMSSGVSYEQY
TRBV5-4	ASSSLGRAYGYT
TRBV18	ASSPGTGFHEQF
TRBV4-1	ASRLDRDGYEQY
TRBV4-2	ASSQDQGDEQF
TRBV4-2	ASRGWEADTQY
TRBV7-9	ASSPGVGAGNTIY
TRBV7-2	ASSPGLAGEFEQY
TRBV20-1	SARAGYEQY
TRBV5-4	ASSFEGGSSIQY
TRBV7-2	ASSFFGGYT
TRBV7-7	ASSLDRSNEQF
TRBV2	ASSRYGTDYGYT
TRBV2	ASSERTGFGANVLT
TRBV15	ATSRDLGEGTGELF
TRBV4-3	ASSQGTSGIYNEQF
TRBV11-1	ASSWRTSVNNEQF
TRBV10-3	AISDIWGQETQY
TRBV4-1	ASSQDNYNEQF
TRBV27	ASSLLRTGQGDYEQY
TRBV7-9	ASSSGTGSNHEQY